Presented here are 32 T cell receptor beta chains from one specimen sequenced in a study of vaccination effects on CD4 cells after COVID-19. Their target antigens are unknown. Cells that had been cultured for 9 to 10 days were the source of isolated CD4+ T cells. Participants were vaccinated with two doses of either the BNT162b2 or mRNA-1273 vaccine. Data came from immunoSEQ multiplex PCR; TCRdb stores just in-frame clones and leaves some out. The data contain about 45,000 clones, around 70% of them singletons. The material was CD4+ T cells from PBMCs cultured without peptide, obtained after COVID-19 vaccination. These receptors all stem from a human donor who received a COVID-19 vaccine.

CDR3: CASSPRTGASNQPQHF. For the CDR3, the DNA is TGTGCCAGCAGTCCACGGACCGGGGCGAGCAATCAGCCCCAGCATTTT. This chain links TRBV2 with TRBJ1-5; tentative D call: TRBD1 (5 bases). This CDR3 comprises 16 residues. V lost 5 bases, J lost 1 base, and 15 bases lay in between. Germline CDR1 and CDR2: SNHLY and FYNNEI.

V usage is TRBV18 and J usage is TRBJ2-3, with 11 nucleotides matching TRBD2. The CDR3 length is 21 residues. V trimming: 5 bases; J trimming: 3 bases; junction bases outside the gene matches: 22. The germline CDR1 and CDR2 sequences are KGHSH and LQKENI. The CDR3 DNA sequence: TGTGCCAGCTCAAGACCGGGGGACTTGATCACTAGCGGGAGTGAAACAGATACGCAGTATTTT. It translates to CASSRPGDLITSGSETDTQYF.

With regard to this clone: The same CDR3 is also encoded by other DNA sequences in this sample. This sequence joins TRBV18 and TRBJ2-5; 11 bases fit TRBD2. Trimming took 0 bases from V and 3 from J; bases not matched to a gene: 0. The CDR3 length is 15 residues. Germline CDR1 and CDR2: KGHSH and LQKENI. The CDR3 is CASSPPGLAEETQYF. CDR3 sequence (DNA): TGTGCCAGCTCACCACCGGGACTAGCGGAAGAGACCCAGTACTTC.

For this clone: Relative to the germline gene, one junction end is altered; a read error may explain this. This chain joins TRBV27 and TRBJ1-2, with a tentative D call TRBD1 (6 bases). CDR1 is MNHEY, CDR2 SMNVEV, per germline (reference sequence). CDR3 length: 15 residues. Written as DNA, the CDR3 is TGTGCCAGCAGCCGGATGGGTGGAGCGGGGGCGTCGTGGGCCTTC. It is translated as CASSRMGGAGASWAF.

This chain links TRBV6-5 with TRBJ1-5; D gene ambiguous. With 6 bases removed from V and 0 bases from J, the gap between germline ends came to 3 bases. The CDR3 runs to 12 residues. From germline, CDR1 is MNHEY and CDR2 SVGAGI. CDR3 DNA: TGTGCCAGCAGAGATAGCAATCAGCCCCAGCATTTT. Translation: CASRDSNQPQHF.

The chain links TRBV3-1 (or the pseudogene TRBV3-2) to TRBJ2-5; 8 bases are shared with TRBD2. CDR1 is LGHDT, CDR2 YNNKEL, per germline (reference sequence). The CDR3 is 16 residues long. Trimming cost V 4 bases and J 2 bases; bases outside gene matches: 9. The CDR3 sequence is CASSLRKLAGQETQYF. CDR3 nucleotide sequence: TGTGCCAGCAGCCTCCGGAAGCTAGCGGGTCAAGAGACCCAGTACTTC.

This clone was seen only a few times. This chain uses TRBV5-4 with TRBJ2-4; D call uncertain. Trimming took 4 bases from V and 6 from J, leaving 14 bases between them. The CDR3 is 14 amino acids. Germline V CDR1 and CDR2: SGHNT, YYREEE (reference sequence). The CDR3 region has the DNA TGTGCCAGCAGCACCGACTTCCGCGGAAACATTCAGTACTTC. As protein: CASSTDFRGNIQYF.

The chain joins TRBV5-1 to TRBJ2-7; D gene uncertain. Germline V lookup: CDR1 SGHRS, CDR2 YFSETQ. The CDR3 runs 14 residues. Trimming took 0 bases from V and 5 from J, leaving 12 bases between them. The CDR3 nucleotides read TGCGCCAGCAGCTTGGATCCCCGCCCTAACGAGCAGTACTTC. This encodes CASSLDPRPNEQYF.

A single count supports this clone. This chain joins TRBV2 and TRBJ2-5, with D perhaps being TRBD1 or TRBD2 (6 bases each). Germline assignment: CDR1 SNHLY and CDR2 FYNNEI. With 6 bases removed from V and 2 bases from J, the gap between germline ends came to 16 bases. The CDR3 contains 15 residues. The CDR3 DNA follows: TGTGCCAGCAGGAACGACCGGGGGCCGCAAGAGACCCAGTACTTC. Protein sequence: CASRNDRGPQETQYF.

Only a few counts were recorded for this clone. This chain uses TRBV5-4 with TRBJ1-1; TRBD1 is a possible D gene (6 bases). V lost 4 bases and J 8 bases, leaving 21 bases between the germline ends. The CDR3 runs to 15 residues. Germline CDR1 is SGHNT and CDR2 is YYREEE (reference sequence). The CDR3 DNA sequence: TGTGCCAGCAGCCTGGGGAGAGAGGGGGGGCCAGAAGCTTTCTTT. Its translation is CASSLGREGGPEAFF.

The chain has TRBV11-2 and TRBJ2-5; no reliable D call. Germline CDR1 reads SGHAT; CDR2 reads FQNNGV. Trimming removed 1 base at V and 1 base at J, with 4 bases between. The CDR3 runs to 13 residues. DNA for the CDR3: TGTGCCAGCAGCTTAGGAATCCAAGAGACCCAGTACTTC. This translates into CASSLGIQETQYF.

This clone has a single count. The chain couples TRBV20-1 to TRBJ1-4, with 11 positions matching TRBD1. V dropped 3 bases and J dropped 5; count of bases not matched to a gene: 2. This CDR3 region has 14 residues. CDR1 is DFQATT, CDR2 SNEGSKA, per germline (reference sequence). CDR3 loop: CSASWDRGNEKLFF. For the CDR3, the DNA is TGCAGTGCTAGTTGGGACAGGGGGAATGAAAAACTGTTTTTT.

This chain joins TRBV5-4 and TRBJ2-4, with TRBD1 as a possible D gene (5 bases). V was pared by 2 bases and J by 6 bases, with 12 bases between. Germline CDR1 is SGHNT and CDR2 is YYREEE (reference sequence). The CDR3 sequence is 14 residues long. The CDR3: CASSLAGNGNIQYF. The DNA of the CDR3 is TGTGCCAGCAGCTTAGCAGGGAATGGAAACATTCAGTACTTC.

V gene TRBV2 combines with J gene TRBJ2-1; 9 nucleotides match TRBD2. CDR3 length equals 15 residues. CDR1 and CDR2 (germline): SNHLY, FYNNEI. Unmatched junction bases numbered 11, after V lost 5 bases and J lost 9 bases. The DNA for the CDR3 is TGTGCCAGCAGTCGGGAGGTAGCGGGGGCTCGTGAGCAGTTCTTC. It encodes CASSREVAGAREQFF. The full variable domain, rest sourced from reference TRBV2 and TRBJ2-1, is EPEVTQTPSHQVTQMGQEVILRCVPISNHLYFYWYRQILGQKVEFLVSFYNNEISEKSEIFDDQFSVERPDGSNFTLKIRSTKLEDSAMYFCASSREVAGAREQFFGPGTRLTVL.

This chain links TRBV9 with TRBJ2-7; 11 bases are shared with TRBD2. The CDR3 has 18 residues. Germline CDR1 SGDLS, CDR2 YYNGEE. Trimming cost V 0 bases and J 7 bases; bases outside gene matches: 15. CDR3 region: CASSVGGSGRAWDGEQYF. The CDR3 DNA sequence: TGTGCCAGCAGCGTAGGGGGTAGCGGGAGGGCCTGGGACGGGGAGCAGTACTTC.

The CDR3 spells CASSDGAGGDYEQYF. The CDR3 DNA is TGTGCCAGCAGTGATGGGGCGGGGGGAGATTACGAGCAGTACTTC. The V and J genes are TRBV2 and TRBJ2-7, with 8 bases that match TRBD2. The CDR3 spans 15 residues. V lost 3 bases, J lost 4 bases, and 8 bases stayed unmatched. Germline V lookup: CDR1 SNHLY, CDR2 FYNNEI.

V gene TRBV9 combines with J gene TRBJ2-3, with unresolved D. CDR3 size: 12 residues. Germline lookup yields CDR1 SGDLS and CDR2 YYNGEE. Trimming cost V 2 bases and J 6 bases, with 7 bases left between them. The CDR3 spells CASSVAGDTQYF. The CDR3 nucleotides are TGTGCCAGCAGCGTCGCTGGGGATACGCAGTATTTT. The variable domain in full, with the rest retrieved from reference TRBV9 and TRBJ2-3, is DSGVTQTPKHLITATGQRVTLRCSPRSGDLSVYWYQQSLDQGLQFLIQYYNGEERAKGNILERFSAQQFPDLHSELNLSSLELGDSALYFCASSVAGDTQYFGPGTRLTVL.

This chain links TRBV11-3 with TRBJ2-1; possibly TRBD2 for D (6 bases). The V end lost 3 bases, the J end lost 0 bases, and 21 bases lay between the germline ends. The length of the CDR3 is 19 residues. Germline V gene data show CDR1 as SGHNT and CDR2 as YENEEA. CDR3 sequence: CASSFTPIGSTPSYNEQFF. The DNA of the CDR3 is TGTGCCAGCAGCTTTACTCCTATCGGGAGCACCCCCTCCTACAATGAGCAGTTCTTC. The whole variable domain, filled in from reference TRBV11-3 and TRBJ2-1, reads EAGVVQSPRYKIIEKKQPVAFWCNPISGHNTLYWYLQNLGQGPELLIRYENEEAVDDSQLPKDRFSAERLKGVDSTLKIQPAELGDSAVYLCASSFTPIGSTPSYNEQFFGPGTRLTVL.

In its sample, this clone was seen once. The chain joins TRBV10-3 to TRBJ1-1; D is undetermined. The CDR3 extends over 13 amino acids. Germline V CDR1 and CDR2: ENHRY, SYGVKD. V was trimmed by 3 bases and J by 1 base, leaving 6 bases between them. This CDR3 is CAISESQNTEAFF. The CDR3 region has the DNA TGTGCCATCAGTGAAAGCCAGAACACTGAAGCTTTCTTT.

The J gene is TRBJ1-1, the V gene TRBV7-2, with a tentative D call TRBD1 (5 bases). The CDR3 extends over 14 amino acids. Looked up from germline, CDR1 is SGHTA and CDR2 is FQGNSA. The ends were cut back, 7 bases at V and 3 bases at J, with 15 bases in the middle. CDR3 loop: CASNKLGVDTEAFF. The CDR3 bases are TGTGCCAGCAACAAGTTAGGGGTAGACACTGAAGCTTTCTTT.

V gene TRBV7-9 combines with J gene TRBJ2-7; perhaps TRBD1 as D (6 bases). V lost 5 bases and J 6 bases, leaving 8 bases between the germline ends. The CDR3 length is 11 residues. Germline CDR1 is SEHNR and CDR2 is FQNEAQ (reference sequence). The DNA of the CDR3 is TGTGCCAGCAGCGGCAGGGGCGAGCAGTACTTC. This encodes CASSGRGEQYF.

The chain links TRBV7-2 to TRBJ1-6; D not resolved. This CDR3 has 15 amino acids. CDR1 is SGHTA, CDR2 FQGNSA, per germline. Trimming cost V 3 bases and J 5 bases, with 11 bases left between them. The CDR3 sequence is CASSLLAGNNSPLHF. The CDR3 nucleotides are TGTGCCAGCAGCTTGCTAGCCGGGAATAATTCACCCCTCCACTTT.

The rearrangement links TRBV10-2 to TRBJ1-2, with D perhaps TRBD1 (6 bases). V dropped 9 bases and J dropped 2 bases, with 13 bases sitting between them. The CDR3 is made up of 13 amino acids. Germline V lookup: CDR1 WSHSY, CDR2 SAAADI. The CDR3 nucleotides read TGCGCCAGTGGCAGGGGATCGAACTATGGCTACACCTTC. Encoded protein: CASGRGSNYGYTF.

This clone was counted only a few times. The J gene is TRBJ1-3, the V gene TRBV5-1; maybe TRBD1 (6 bases). CDR1 SGHRS and CDR2 YFSETQ come from the germline V gene. The CDR3 totals 17 residues. Between the trimmed V and J ends, which lost 0 bases and 0 bases, there was a span of 13 bases. The CDR3 DNA sequence: TGCGCCAGCAGCTTGGTTCCAGGGGACGACTCTGGAAACACCATATATTTT. As protein: CASSLVPGDDSGNTIYF.

This chain connects TRBV27 to TRBJ1-3; maybe TRBD1 (6 bases). This CDR3 has 14 residues. Deletions cut 6 bases from V and 3 bases from J, with 12 bases between. Germline-derived CDR1 and CDR2 are MNHEY and SMNVEV (reference sequence). The CDR3 here is CASRDGTFGNTIYF. For the CDR3, the DNA is TGTGCCAGCAGGGACGGGACATTTGGAAACACCATATATTTT.

The J gene is TRBJ1-4, the V gene TRBV18, with 7 bases identical to TRBD1. Germline CDR1 is KGHSH and CDR2 is LQKENI. V gave up 5 bases and J gave up 0 bases; unmatched junction bases: 6. This CDR3 spans 16 amino acids. CDR3 residues: CASSRQQGTTNEKLFF. CDR3 DNA: TGTGCCAGCTCAAGGCAACAGGGGACAACTAATGAAAAACTGTTTTTT. Looking up the rest from reference TRBV18 and TRBJ1-4 gives the full variable domain: NAGVMQNPRHLVRRRGQEARLRCSPMKGHSHVYWYRQLPEEGLKFMVYLQKENIIDESGMPKERFSAEFPKEGPSILRIQQVVRGDSAAYFCASSRQQGTTNEKLFFGSGTQLSVL.

The CDR3 DNA sequence: TGTGCCAGCAGCTCCCTTCTACTCCACCGAGGAGGCTACACCTTC. It codes for CASSSLLLHRGGYTF. The chain joins TRBV6-7 to TRBJ1-2, with D unclear. TRBV6-7 is filed as an ORF, its function uncertain. The CDR3 is 15 residues long. Deletions cut 6 bases from V and 8 bases from J, with 22 bases between.

This chain connects TRBV19 to TRBJ1-1, with a tentative D call TRBD1 (5 bases). Germline V gene sequence: CDR1 LNHDA, CDR2 SQIVND (reference sequence). Trimming took off 7 bases at V and 7 bases at J, with 16 bases between the two ends. The CDR3 sequence is 13 residues long. The CDR3 DNA sequence: TGTGCCAGTACCGGACTGGGGAGGGGTGAAGCTTTCTTT. It is translated as CASTGLGRGEAFF. Full variable domain (outside the CDR3, taken from reference TRBV19 and TRBJ1-1): DGGITQSPKYLFRKEGQNVTLSCEQNLNHDAMYWYRQDPGQGLRLIYYSQIVNDFQKGDIAEGYSVSREKKESFPLTVTSAQKNPTAFYLCASTGLGRGEAFFGQGTRLTVV.

The V call is TRBV18, the J call TRBJ2-5; perhaps TRBD1 as D (5 bases). Germline V gene data show CDR1 as KGHSH and CDR2 as LQKENI. The CDR3 contains 14 residues. V lost 3 bases and J 7 bases, leaving 15 bases between the germline ends. The CDR3 region is CASSPPGNIGTQYF. For the CDR3, the DNA is TGTGCCAGCTCACCCCCAGGGAATATCGGGACCCAGTACTTC.

This clone was recorded a few times. The chain is built from TRBV7-9 and TRBJ1-6; TRBD1 matches 7 bases. V dropped 4 bases and J dropped 6; count of bases not matched to a gene: 6. Germline V gene lookup returns CDR1 SEHNR and CDR2 FQNEAQ (reference sequence). There are 15 residues in the CDR3. The CDR3 coding sequence is TGTGCCAGCAGCTGGGGGGACAGCAGTAATTCACCCCTCCACTTT. Encoded protein: CASSWGDSSNSPLHF. Combining the CDR3 with reference TRBV7-9 and TRBJ1-6 gives the whole variable domain DTGVSQNPRHKITKRGQNVTFRCDPISEHNRLYWYRQTLGQGPEFLTYFQNEAQLEKSRLLSDRFSAERPKGSFSTLEIQRTEQGDSAMYLCASSWGDSSNSPLHFGNGTRLTVT.

This clone was seen more than once but under ten times. The chain links TRBV5-1 to TRBJ2-1; no reliable D call. V gave up 4 bases and J gave up 6 bases, with 8 bases separating them. The germline V gene encodes CDR1 SGHRS and CDR2 YFSETQ. This CDR3 has 12 residues. The CDR3 coding sequence is TGCGCCAGCAGCGATTCCGGCAATGAGCAGTTCTTC. It translates to CASSDSGNEQFF. Looking up the rest from reference TRBV5-1 and TRBJ2-1 gives the full variable domain: KAGVTQTPRYLIKTRGQQVTLSCSPISGHRSVSWYQQTPGQGLQFLFEYFSETQRNKGNFPGRFSGRQFSNSRSEMNVSTLELGDSALYLCASSDSGNEQFFGPGTRLTVL.

This clone was counted only a few times. This chain connects TRBV6-5 to TRBJ2-3; TRBD1 agrees at 11 bases. The CDR3 has 14 amino acids. From germline, CDR1 is MNHEY and CDR2 SVGAGI. With 8 bases clipped from V and 2 bases from J, the junction kept 3 bases outside the gene matches. The CDR3 loop reads CASGQGAYTDTQYF. CDR3 in DNA: TGTGCCAGCGGACAGGGGGCTTACACAGATACGCAGTATTTT.